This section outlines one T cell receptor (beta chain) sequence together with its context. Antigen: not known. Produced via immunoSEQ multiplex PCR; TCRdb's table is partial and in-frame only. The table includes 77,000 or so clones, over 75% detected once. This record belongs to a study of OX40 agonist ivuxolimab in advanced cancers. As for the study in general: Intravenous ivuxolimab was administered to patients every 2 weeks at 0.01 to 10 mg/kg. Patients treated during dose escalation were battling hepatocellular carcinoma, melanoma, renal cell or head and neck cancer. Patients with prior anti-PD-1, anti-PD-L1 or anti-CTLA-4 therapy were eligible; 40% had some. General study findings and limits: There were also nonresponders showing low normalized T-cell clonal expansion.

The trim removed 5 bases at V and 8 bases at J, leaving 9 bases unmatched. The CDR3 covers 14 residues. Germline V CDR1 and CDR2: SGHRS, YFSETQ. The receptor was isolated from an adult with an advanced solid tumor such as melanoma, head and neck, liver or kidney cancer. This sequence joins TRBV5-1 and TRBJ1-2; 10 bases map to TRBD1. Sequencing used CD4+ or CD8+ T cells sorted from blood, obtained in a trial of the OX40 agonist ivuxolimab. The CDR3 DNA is TGCGCCAGCAGGGATGAAGGGACAGGGGTAGGCTACACCTTC. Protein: CASRDEGTGVGYTF.